This T cell receptor (beta chain) was captured in a study of Ad26.COV2.S vaccination and SARS-CoV-2 variants. Using immunoSEQ multiplex PCR, the repertoire was profiled, and TCRdb retains in-frame clones only, with some absent. The table includes about 420,000 clones, around 89% detected once. Noted treatment: about 20 received Ad26.COV2.S at low or high dose, single or two shots; roughly five received placebo; per-sample allocation not given. The samples were gathered on day 63 after the first injection of vaccine or placebo. Specimen: peripheral blood, collected in a trial of Ad26.COV2.S vaccine versus placebo. The sequence derives from a person between 18 and 60 years old who received the Ad26.COV2.S COVID-19 vaccine or a placebo.

The CDR3 region has the DNA TGTGCCTGCCTGGGCGGAGGGGGCCAGCCCCAGCATTTT. Its protein product is CACLGGGGQPQHF. J is TRBJ1-5 and V is TRBV28, with 7 bases lining up with TRBD1. The CDR3 is 13 residues long. The J segment lost 7 bases and the V segment lost 11 bases, leaving 11 bases of the junction unmatched. Germline CDR1 is MDHEN and CDR2 is SYDVKM.